The 22 T cell receptor beta chains below all came from one sample that was sequenced in a study of T cells after yellow fever vaccination. TCRdb reprocessed the 5' RACE reads with MiXCR, giving one entry per CDR3 protein. The sample contains some 200,000 distinct CDR3 sequences, 3% to 3.5% of which appear only once. The sequenced sample was CD4+ T cells sorted from PBMCs, obtained 10 days after the yellow fever booster vaccination. These receptors originate from a man younger than 30 who received the YFV17D yellow fever vaccine.

The V gene is TRBV7-6, the J gene TRBJ2-5; D is ambiguous. Germline V gives CDR1 SGHVS, CDR2 FNYEAQ. The V end was cut by 2 bases, the J end by 3 bases, with 19 bases between. The CDR3 sequence is 17 residues long. The CDR3 reads CASSLRVLGTDEETQYF. The CDR3 DNA sequence: TGTGCCAGCAGCTTAAGGGTGCTGGGAACAGACGAAGAGACCCAGTACTTC.

This clonotype occurred a few times. The rearrangement uses TRBV24-1 and TRBJ2-1, with 14 bases identical to TRBD2. V dropped 4 bases and J dropped 5; count of bases not matched to a gene: 3. The CDR3 length is 16 residues. From germline, CDR1 is KGHDR and CDR2 SFDVKD. The CDR3 here is CATSDGLAGGNNEQFF. DNA for the CDR3: TGTGCCACCAGTGACGGACTAGCGGGGGGCAACAATGAGCAGTTCTTC.

This rearrangement joins TRBV7-2 to TRBJ2-5; D is unresolved. Germline V gene sequence: CDR1 SGHTA, CDR2 FQGNSA. Trimming removed 2 bases at V and 3 bases at J, with 10 bases between. CDR3 length: 14 residues. CDR3 coding DNA: TGTGCCAGCAGCTTAAAGAGGATCGAAGAGACCCAGTACTTC. Its protein is CASSLKRIEETQYF.

This clonotype has ten or more counts. The chain uses TRBV6-5 and TRBJ1-3; D might be TRBD1 (5 bases). V was trimmed by 0 bases and J by 0 bases, leaving 15 bases between them. The CDR3 runs 18 residues. In germline, CDR1 is MNHEY, CDR2 SVGAGI. The CDR3 here is CASSYSMGGTSSGNTIYF. Here the CDR3 DNA reads TGTGCCAGCAGTTACTCGATGGGAGGGACGAGCTCTGGAAACACCATATATTTT.

A few counts support this clonotype. The gene calls are TRBV29-1 and TRBJ2-6; 7 nucleotides line up with TRBD2. The CDR3 covers 14 residues. The V gene end was trimmed by 4 bases and the J gene end by 4 bases; junction bases not matched to a gene: 4. Germline CDR1 and CDR2: SQVTM and ANQGSEA. CDR3 region: CSVAAGSGANVLTF. The CDR3 DNA sequence: TGCAGCGTTGCAGCGGGGAGCGGGGCCAACGTCCTGACTTTC.

This clonotype was picked up many times. The chain carries TRBV10-2 and TRBJ2-7; D uncertain. The V end lost 6 bases, the J end lost 0 bases, and 6 bases lay between the germline ends. CDR3 size: 12 residues. Germline loops: CDR1 WSHSY, CDR2 SAAADI. CDR3 nucleotide sequence: TGCGCCAGCAGAGACAACTCCTACGAGCAGTACTTC. Its protein is CASRDNSYEQYF.

The J gene is TRBJ1-3, the V gene TRBV12-3 or TRBV12-4; D uncertain. The CDR3 is 11 residues long. Trimming took off 4 bases at V and 8 bases at J, with 6 bases between the two ends. The CDR3 DNA follows: TGTGCCAGCAGTTCTCCGCACACCATATATTTT. Its protein is CASSSPHTIYF.

This clonotype has at least ten counts. A read error may account for a junction end that differs from germline. The rearrangement links TRBV2 to TRBJ1-1; TRBD1 might be the D (5 bases). This CDR3 has 13 residues. Germline V gives CDR1 SNHLY, CDR2 FYNNEI. CDR3 bases: TGCGCCAGCAGCGGGGGACCAGGGACTGAAGCTTTCTTT. Encoded protein: CASSGGPGTEAFF.

This clonotype occurred a few times. CDR3 region: CASSLKDGVGNTIYF. The CDR3 nucleotides are TGTGCCAGCAGTTTAAAGGACGGGGTTGGAAACACCATATATTTT. The gene calls are TRBV12-3 or TRBV12-4 and TRBJ1-3, with D uncertain. Trimming removed 2 bases from V and 3 bases from J, with 11 bases in between. The CDR3 is 15 amino acids.

This clonotype occurred many times. The chain has TRBV14 and TRBJ2-5; the match to TRBD1 covers 7 bases. Germline CDR1 reads SGHDN; CDR2 reads FVKESK. The CDR3 length is 14 residues. Trimming at V came to 4 bases and at J to 3 bases, leaving 5 bases not matched to a gene. CDR3: CASSLRTGKETQYF. The CDR3 DNA reads as TGTGCCAGCAGCCTTCGGACAGGAAAAGAGACCCAGTACTTC.

This clonotype was picked up a small number of times. This chain links TRBV7-2 with TRBJ2-5; weak D call: TRBD2 (6 bases). This CDR3 spans 15 amino acids. CDR1 is SGHTA, CDR2 FQGNSA, per germline. V shed 4 bases and J shed 7 bases, with 19 bases lying between them. CDR3 protein: CASSSSGTYRGTQYF. CDR3 nucleotides: TGTGCCAGCAGCTCCTCCGGGACTTACCGGGGGACCCAGTACTTC.

The chain joins TRBV5-4 to TRBJ2-1, with 8 nucleotides matching TRBD2. Germline assignment: CDR1 SGHNT and CDR2 YYREEE (reference sequence). V gave up 6 bases and J gave up 1 base; unmatched junction bases: 9. The CDR3 sequence is 16 residues long. The CDR3 here is CASNERGPISYNEQFF. DNA for the CDR3: TGTGCCAGCAACGAGCGGGGGCCGATTTCCTACAATGAGCAGTTCTTC.

This clonotype was detected only a few times. This chain uses TRBV27 with TRBJ1-2; a possible D gene is TRBD1 (5 bases). CDR3 length equals 14 residues. Deletions cut 4 bases from V and 2 bases from J, with 11 bases between. Germline V gene lookup returns CDR1 MNHEY and CDR2 SMNVEV (reference sequence). DNA of the CDR3: TGTGCCAGCAGTTGGGGGGTTTCAAACTATGGCTACACCTTC. It translates to CASSWGVSNYGYTF.

There are many counts of this clonotype. Here the CDR3 reads CASSYSNRGARGNTIYF. The CDR3 DNA sequence: TGTGCCAGCAGTTACTCGAATCGGGGGGCGCGAGGAAACACCATATATTTT. The chain links TRBV6-5 to TRBJ1-3; D perhaps matches TRBD1 (6 bases). Germline V lookup: CDR1 MNHEY, CDR2 SVGAGI. V was cut by 0 bases and J by 4 bases, with 16 bases left in between. The CDR3 contains 17 residues.

This clonotype appeared many times. The CDR3 is CASESSGGTYNEQFF. The DNA of the CDR3 is TGTGCCAGCGAGTCTAGCGGGGGGACTTACAATGAGCAGTTCTTC. The chain employs TRBV7-8 and TRBJ2-1; 11 bases align to TRBD2. V lost 8 bases, J lost 4 bases, and 7 bases stayed unmatched. The CDR3 is made up of 15 amino acids. Looked up from germline, CDR1 is SGHVS and CDR2 is FQNEAQ.

There are many counts of this clonotype. The J gene is TRBJ1-1, the V gene TRBV5-1, with unresolved D. CDR1 and CDR2 from the germline V gene are SGHRS and YFSETQ. CDR3 length: 14 amino acids. V lost 3 bases and J lost 0, with 9 bases in between. The CDR3 sequence: CASSWRIMNTEAFF. CDR3 DNA sequence: TGCGCCAGCAGCTGGCGAATCATGAACACTGAAGCTTTCTTT.

This clonotype was found a few times. V gene TRBV6-5 combines with J gene TRBJ1-2; D remains ambiguous. The germline gives CDR1 MNHEY, CDR2 SVGAGI. CDR3 length: 13 amino acids. V shed 4 bases and J shed 2 bases, with 8 bases lying between them. The CDR3 region is CASSLGRNYGYTF. The CDR3 nucleotides are TGTGCCAGCAGTTTGGGGAGGAACTATGGCTACACCTTC.

This clonotype was detected ten times or more. The CDR3 DNA is TGTGCCAGCAGTTGGGACCCCCTTTTGGAGACCCAGTACTTC. It codes for CASSWDPLLETQYF. The chain combines TRBV12-3 or TRBV12-4 with TRBJ2-5; possibly TRBD1 or TRBD2 for D (5 bases each). V was trimmed by 4 bases and J by 5 bases, leaving 14 bases between them. The CDR3 runs to 14 residues.

The rearrangement uses TRBV5-1 and TRBJ2-2; 10 nucleotides align to TRBD1. This CDR3 is built from 16 residues. After removal of 3 bases from V and 3 bases from J, the junction contained 5 bases not matched to a gene. Germline CDR1 and CDR2: SGHRS and YFSETQ. CDR3 sequence (DNA): TGCGCCAGCAGCTCGACAGGGGGCCGGGACACCGGGGAGCTGTTTTTT. Protein sequence: CASSSTGGRDTGELFF.

This clonotype was counted at least ten times. The chain combines TRBV11-2 with TRBJ1-3; D is unclear. V was clipped by 7 bases and J by 0 bases, with 13 bases between them. Germline V gene sequence: CDR1 SGHAT, CDR2 FQNNGV. The CDR3 has 15 residues. In DNA, the CDR3 is TGTGCCAGCAAACGGGGAGGGTACTCTGGAAACACCATATATTTT. Protein: CASKRGGYSGNTIYF.

The sample holds a few counts of this clonotype. The chain uses TRBV18 and TRBJ1-2; D may be TRBD1 (5 bases). This CDR3 contains 14 residues. V was pared by 3 bases and J by 5 bases, with 13 bases between. Germline CDR1 reads KGHSH; CDR2 reads LQKENI. Here the CDR3 DNA reads TGTGCCAGCTCACCCGAGTCAGGGCCTTATGGCTACACCTTC. It codes for CASSPESGPYGYTF. The full variable domain, with the rest looked up from reference TRBV18 and TRBJ1-2, is NAGVMQNPRHLVRRRGQEARLRCSPMKGHSHVYWYRQLPEEGLKFMVYLQKENIIDESGMPKERFSAEFPKEGPSILRIQQVVRGDSAAYFCASSPESGPYGYTFGSGTRLTVV.

V gene TRBV6-6 combines with J gene TRBJ2-5, with D uncertain. The germline V gene has CDR1 MNHNY and CDR2 SVGAGI (reference sequence). The CDR3 spans 13 residues. The V and J ends lost 0 bases and 3 bases respectively, with 5 bases between them. The CDR3 here is CASSYSRKETQYF. CDR3 coding DNA: TGTGCCAGCAGTTACTCGCGAAAAGAGACCCAGTACTTC.